What follows is one T cell receptor (beta chain) and its context. The entry originates in a study of T cells in women clearing cervical HPV infection. The method was immunoSEQ multiplex PCR; TCRdb's version includes in-frame clones alone and lacks a portion of them. The sample data list roughly 48,000 clones. The sequence was obtained from a woman aged 18 to 69 with a cervical HPV16 infection that either progressed to CIN3+ or cleared (not recorded which). Sample: blood buffy coat.

CDR3 DNA, as far as it was read: TGTGCCAGCAGCCCACTTGGTGGGGCGGGGGGTGAAGGGACC. Its protein is CASSPLGGAGGEGT. The entire CDR3 sequence reads CASSPLGGAGGEGTQYF. The rearrangement joins TRBV7-8 to TRBJ2-5; 8 bases agree with TRBD2. The read finishes 3 residues shy of the CDR3 end, and the germline J gene is used to complete it. From germline, CDR1 is SGHVS and CDR2 FQNEAQ. This CDR3 contains 17 residues. Germline trimming cut 5 bases from V and 7 bases from J; bases unmatched to any gene: 18.